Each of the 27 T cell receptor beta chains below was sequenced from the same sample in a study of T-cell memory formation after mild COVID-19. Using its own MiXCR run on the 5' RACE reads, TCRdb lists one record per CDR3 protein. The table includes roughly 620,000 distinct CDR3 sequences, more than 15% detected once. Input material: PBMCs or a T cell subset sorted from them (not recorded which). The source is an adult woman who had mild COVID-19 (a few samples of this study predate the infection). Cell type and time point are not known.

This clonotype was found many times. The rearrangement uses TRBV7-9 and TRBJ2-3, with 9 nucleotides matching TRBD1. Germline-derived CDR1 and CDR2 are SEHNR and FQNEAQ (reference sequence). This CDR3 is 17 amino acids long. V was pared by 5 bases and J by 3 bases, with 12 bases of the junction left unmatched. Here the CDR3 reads CASSGIGTGSGTDTQYF. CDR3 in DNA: TGTGCCAGCAGCGGAATCGGGACAGGGTCTGGGACAGATACGCAGTATTTT.

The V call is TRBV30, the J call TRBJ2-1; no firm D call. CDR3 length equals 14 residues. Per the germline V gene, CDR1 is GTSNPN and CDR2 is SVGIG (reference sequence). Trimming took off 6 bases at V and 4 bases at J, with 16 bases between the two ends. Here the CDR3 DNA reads TGTGCCTGTCCGAGTTCAGGCATATACAATGAGCAGTTCTTC. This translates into CACPSSGIYNEQFF.

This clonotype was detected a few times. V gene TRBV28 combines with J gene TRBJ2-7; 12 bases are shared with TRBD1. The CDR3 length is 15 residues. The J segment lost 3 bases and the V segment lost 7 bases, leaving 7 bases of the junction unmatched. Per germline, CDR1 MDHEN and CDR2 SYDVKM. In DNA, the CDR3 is TGTGCCAGCACCCTGGGACAGGGGGCCTTCTACGAGCAGTACTTC. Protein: CASTLGQGAFYEQYF.

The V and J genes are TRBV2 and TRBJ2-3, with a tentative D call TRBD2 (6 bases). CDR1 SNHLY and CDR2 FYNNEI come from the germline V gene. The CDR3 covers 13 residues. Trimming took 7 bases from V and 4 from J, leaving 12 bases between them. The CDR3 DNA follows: TGTGCCAGCAACGCGGGAAGGGCAGATACGCAGTATTTT. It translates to CASNAGRADTQYF.

Here the CDR3 reads CASSWGTDRVGQYEQYF. The DNA for the CDR3 is TGTGCCAGCAGCTGGGGAACGGACAGGGTAGGGCAATACGAGCAGTACTTC. The chain carries TRBV5-6 and TRBJ2-7, with 8 bases that match TRBD1. V trimming: 3 bases; J trimming: 4 bases; junction bases outside the gene matches: 15. CDR1 is SGHDT and CDR2 is YYEEEE in the germline V gene. The CDR3 loop spans 17 amino acids.

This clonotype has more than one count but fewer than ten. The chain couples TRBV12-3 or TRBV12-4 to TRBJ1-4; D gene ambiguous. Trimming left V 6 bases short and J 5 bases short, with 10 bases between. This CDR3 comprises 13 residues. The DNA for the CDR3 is TGTGCCAGCAGAAGCGGACCGAATGAAAAACTGTTTTTT. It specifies CASRSGPNEKLFF.

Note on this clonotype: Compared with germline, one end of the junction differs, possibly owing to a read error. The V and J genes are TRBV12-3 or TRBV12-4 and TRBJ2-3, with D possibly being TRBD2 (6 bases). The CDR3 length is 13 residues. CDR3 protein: CARRRGTTDTQYF. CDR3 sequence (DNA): TGTGCCCGCAGGCGGGGCACCACAGATACGCAGTATTTT.

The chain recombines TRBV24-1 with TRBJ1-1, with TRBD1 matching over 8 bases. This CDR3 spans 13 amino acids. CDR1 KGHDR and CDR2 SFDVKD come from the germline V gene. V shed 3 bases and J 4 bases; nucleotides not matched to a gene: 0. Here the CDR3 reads CATSDTGGTEAFF. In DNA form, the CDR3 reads TGTGCCACCAGTGATACAGGGGGCACTGAAGCTTTCTTT.

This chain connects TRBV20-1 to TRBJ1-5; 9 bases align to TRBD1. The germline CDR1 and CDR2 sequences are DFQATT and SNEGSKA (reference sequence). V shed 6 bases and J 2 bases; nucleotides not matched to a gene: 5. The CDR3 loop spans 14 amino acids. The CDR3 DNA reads TGCAGTGCAATACAGGGGGCTGGCAATCAGCCCCAGCATTTT. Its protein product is CSAIQGAGNQPQHF.

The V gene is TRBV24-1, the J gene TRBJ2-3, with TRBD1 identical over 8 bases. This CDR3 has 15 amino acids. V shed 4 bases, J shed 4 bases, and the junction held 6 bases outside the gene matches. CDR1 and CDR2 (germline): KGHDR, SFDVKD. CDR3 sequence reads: CATSDPGQGPDTQYF. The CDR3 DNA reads TGTGCCACCAGTGACCCTGGACAGGGCCCAGATACGCAGTATTTT.

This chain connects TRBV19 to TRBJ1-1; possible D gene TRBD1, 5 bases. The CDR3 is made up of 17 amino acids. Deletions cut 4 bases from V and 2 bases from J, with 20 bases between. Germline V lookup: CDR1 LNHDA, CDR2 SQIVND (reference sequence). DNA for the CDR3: TGTGCCAGTAGTACTGAGGTGGAGACAGACCAAAACACTGAAGCTTTCTTT. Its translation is CASSTEVETDQNTEAFF.

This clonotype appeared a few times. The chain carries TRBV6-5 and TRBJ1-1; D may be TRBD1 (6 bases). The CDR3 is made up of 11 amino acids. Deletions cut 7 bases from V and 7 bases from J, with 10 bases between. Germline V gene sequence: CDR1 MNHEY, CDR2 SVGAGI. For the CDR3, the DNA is TGTGCCAGCATGGGGGGGCTTGAAGCTTTCTTT. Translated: CASMGGLEAFF.

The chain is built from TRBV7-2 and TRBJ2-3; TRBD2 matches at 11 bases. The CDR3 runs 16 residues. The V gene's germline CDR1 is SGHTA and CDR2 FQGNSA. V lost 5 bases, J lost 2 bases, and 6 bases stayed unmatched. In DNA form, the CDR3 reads TGTGCCAGCAGCCTCCTAGCGGGGGGCGACACAGATACGCAGTATTTT. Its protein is CASSLLAGGDTDTQYF.

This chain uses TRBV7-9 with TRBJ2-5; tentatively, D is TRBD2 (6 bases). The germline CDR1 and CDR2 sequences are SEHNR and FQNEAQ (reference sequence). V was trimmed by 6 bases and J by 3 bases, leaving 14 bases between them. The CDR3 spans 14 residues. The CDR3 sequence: CASSSSSEKETQYF. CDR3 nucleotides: TGTGCCAGCAGTTCATCTAGCGAGAAAGAGACCCAGTACTTC.

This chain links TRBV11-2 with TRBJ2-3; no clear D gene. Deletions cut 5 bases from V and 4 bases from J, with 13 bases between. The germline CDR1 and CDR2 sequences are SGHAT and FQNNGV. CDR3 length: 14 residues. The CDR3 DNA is TGTGCCAGCAGCCTCCCGGGCGAGTCAGATACGCAGTATTTT. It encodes CASSLPGESDTQYF. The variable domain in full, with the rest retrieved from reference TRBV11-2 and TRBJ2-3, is EAGVAQSPRYKIIEKRQSVAFWCNPISGHATLYWYQQILGQGPKLLIQFQNNGVVDDSQLPKDRFSAERLKGVDSTLKIQPAKLEDSAVYLCASSLPGESDTQYFGPGTRLTVL.

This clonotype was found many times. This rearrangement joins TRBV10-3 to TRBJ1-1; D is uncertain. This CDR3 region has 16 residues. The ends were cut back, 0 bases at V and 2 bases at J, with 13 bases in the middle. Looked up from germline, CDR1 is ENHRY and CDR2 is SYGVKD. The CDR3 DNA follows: TGTGCCATCAGTGAGTCGGTAGGACGAGGTAACACTGAAGCTTTCTTT. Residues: CAISESVGRGNTEAFF.

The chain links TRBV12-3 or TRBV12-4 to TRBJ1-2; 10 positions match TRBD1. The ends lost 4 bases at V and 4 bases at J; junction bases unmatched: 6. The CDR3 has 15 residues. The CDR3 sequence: CASSSGQGGGYGYTF. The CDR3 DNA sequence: TGTGCCAGCAGTTCCGGACAGGGGGGAGGCTATGGCTACACCTTC.

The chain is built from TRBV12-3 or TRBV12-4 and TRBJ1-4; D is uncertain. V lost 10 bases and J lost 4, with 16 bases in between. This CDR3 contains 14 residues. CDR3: CATSIGVSNEKLFF. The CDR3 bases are TGTGCCACCTCGATAGGCGTCAGTAATGAAAAACTGTTTTTT.

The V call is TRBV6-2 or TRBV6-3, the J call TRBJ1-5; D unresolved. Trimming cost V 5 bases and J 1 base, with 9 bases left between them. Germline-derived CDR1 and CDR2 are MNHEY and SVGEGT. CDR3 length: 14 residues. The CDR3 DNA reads TGTGCCAGCAGTGACCCCGGGAGCAATCAGCCCCAGCATTTT. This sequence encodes CASSDPGSNQPQHF.

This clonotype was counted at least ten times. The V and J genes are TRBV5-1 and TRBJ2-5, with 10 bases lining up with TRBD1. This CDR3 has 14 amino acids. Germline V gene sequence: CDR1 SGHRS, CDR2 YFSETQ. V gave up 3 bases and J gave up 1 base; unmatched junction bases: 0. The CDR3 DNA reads TGCGCCAGCAGCTGGACAGGGGGCCAAGAGACCCAGTACTTC. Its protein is CASSWTGGQETQYF.

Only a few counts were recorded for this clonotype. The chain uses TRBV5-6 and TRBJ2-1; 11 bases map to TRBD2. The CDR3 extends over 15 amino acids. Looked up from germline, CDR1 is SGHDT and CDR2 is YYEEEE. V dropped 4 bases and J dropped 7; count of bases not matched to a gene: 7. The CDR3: CASSPRSSGGNEQFF. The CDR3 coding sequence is TGTGCCAGCAGCCCGAGGTCTAGCGGGGGGAATGAGCAGTTCTTC.

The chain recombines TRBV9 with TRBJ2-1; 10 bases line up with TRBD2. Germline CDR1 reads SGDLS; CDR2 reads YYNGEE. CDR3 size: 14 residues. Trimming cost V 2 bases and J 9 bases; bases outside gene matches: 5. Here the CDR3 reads CASSVSGGAAEQFF. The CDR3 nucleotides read TGTGCCAGCAGCGTGAGCGGGGGGGCCGCTGAGCAGTTCTTC.

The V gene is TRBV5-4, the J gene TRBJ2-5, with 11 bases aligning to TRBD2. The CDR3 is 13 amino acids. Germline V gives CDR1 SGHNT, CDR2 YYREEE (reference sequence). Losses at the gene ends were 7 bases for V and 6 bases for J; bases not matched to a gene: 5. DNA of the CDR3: TGTGCCAGCGCGACTAGCGGGACAAAGACCCAGTACTTC. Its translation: CASATSGTKTQYF.

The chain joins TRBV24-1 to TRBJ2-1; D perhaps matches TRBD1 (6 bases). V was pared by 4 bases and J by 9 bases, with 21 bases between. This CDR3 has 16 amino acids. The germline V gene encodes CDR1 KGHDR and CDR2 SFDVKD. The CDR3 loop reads CATSDYGTPRGGEQFF. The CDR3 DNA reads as TGTGCCACCAGTGACTACGGGACCCCACGAGGGGGTGAGCAGTTCTTC.

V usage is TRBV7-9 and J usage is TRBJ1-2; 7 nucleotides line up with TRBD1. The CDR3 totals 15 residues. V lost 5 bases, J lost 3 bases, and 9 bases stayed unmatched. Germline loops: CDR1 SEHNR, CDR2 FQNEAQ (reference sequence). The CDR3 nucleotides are TGTGCCAGCAGCGCCTCGGACAGGAAGGACTATGGCTACACCTTC. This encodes CASSASDRKDYGYTF.

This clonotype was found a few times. The CDR3 bases are TGTGCCAGCAGCCAAGTATGGGAGACCCAGTACTTC. Its translation is CASSQVWETQYF. The chain carries TRBV3-1 and TRBJ2-5, with no clear D. Trimming removed 1 base at V and 5 bases at J, with 5 bases between. Germline CDR1 LGHDT, CDR2 YNNKEL (reference sequence). This CDR3 spans 12 amino acids.

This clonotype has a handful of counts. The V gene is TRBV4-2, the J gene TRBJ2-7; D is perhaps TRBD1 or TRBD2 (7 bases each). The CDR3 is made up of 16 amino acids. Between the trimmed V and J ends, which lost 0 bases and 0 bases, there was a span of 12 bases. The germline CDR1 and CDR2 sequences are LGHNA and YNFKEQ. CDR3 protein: CASSQEAGQSSYEQYF. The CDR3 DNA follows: TGTGCCAGCAGCCAAGAAGCGGGACAGAGCTCCTACGAGCAGTACTTC.